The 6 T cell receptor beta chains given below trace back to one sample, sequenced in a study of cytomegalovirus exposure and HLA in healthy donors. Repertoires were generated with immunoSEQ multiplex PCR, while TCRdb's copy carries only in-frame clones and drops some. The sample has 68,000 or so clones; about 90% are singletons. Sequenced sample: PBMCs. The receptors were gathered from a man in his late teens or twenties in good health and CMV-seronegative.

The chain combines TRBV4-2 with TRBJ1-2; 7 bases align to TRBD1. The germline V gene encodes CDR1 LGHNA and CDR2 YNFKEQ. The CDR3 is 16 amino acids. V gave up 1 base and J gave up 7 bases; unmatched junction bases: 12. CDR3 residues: CASSQGHRQGPLGYTF. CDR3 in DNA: TGTGCCAGCAGCCAAGGCCACAGACAGGGACCTCTTGGCTACACCTTC.

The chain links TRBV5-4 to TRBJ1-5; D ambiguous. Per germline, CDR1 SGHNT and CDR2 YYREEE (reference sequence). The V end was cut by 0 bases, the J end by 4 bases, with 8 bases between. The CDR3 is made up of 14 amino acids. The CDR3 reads CASSLGGKNQPQHF. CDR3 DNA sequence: TGTGCCAGCAGCTTGGGAGGGAAAAATCAGCCCCAGCATTTT.

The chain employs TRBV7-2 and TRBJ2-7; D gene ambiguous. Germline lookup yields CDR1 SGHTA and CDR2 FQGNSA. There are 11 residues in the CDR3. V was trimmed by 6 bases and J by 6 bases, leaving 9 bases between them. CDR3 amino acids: CASRTSGEQYF. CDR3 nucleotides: TGTGCCAGCAGAACCTCGGGCGAGCAGTACTTC.

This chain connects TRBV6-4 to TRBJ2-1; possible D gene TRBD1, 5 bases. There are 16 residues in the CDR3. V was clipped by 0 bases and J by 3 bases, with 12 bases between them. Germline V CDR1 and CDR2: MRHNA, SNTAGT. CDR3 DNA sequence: TGTGCCAGCAGTGACTCCGGCAGGGAAGACTACAATGAGCAGTTCTTC. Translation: CASSDSGREDYNEQFF.

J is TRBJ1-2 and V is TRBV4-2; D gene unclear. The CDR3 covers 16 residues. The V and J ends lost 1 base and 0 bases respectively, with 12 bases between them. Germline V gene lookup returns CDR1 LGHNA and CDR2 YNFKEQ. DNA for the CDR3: TGTGCCAGCAGCCAAGGTGGACTTCGGACTAACTATGGCTACACCTTC. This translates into CASSQGGLRTNYGYTF.

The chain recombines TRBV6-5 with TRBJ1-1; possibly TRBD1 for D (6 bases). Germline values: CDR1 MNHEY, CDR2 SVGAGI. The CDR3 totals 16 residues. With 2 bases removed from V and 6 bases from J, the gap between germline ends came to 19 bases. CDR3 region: CASSYRGEGVRAEAFF. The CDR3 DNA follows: TGTGCCAGCAGTTACCGGGGGGAGGGGGTAAGGGCTGAAGCTTTCTTT.